This TCR beta chain came from a study of long-term antiretroviral therapy in people with HIV. A v3.0 immunoSEQ assay was performed at survey level. Assay: immunoSEQ multiplex PCR; the TCRdb copy retains only in-frame clones and omits some. The sample holds tens of thousands of clones; almost 95% are singletons and the top ten take 2.7%. Ahead of DNA extraction, samples held about 0.95-10 million cryopreserved PBMC each. The clonotype comes from a man aged 50 or older with HIV. The sequenced sample was unsorted PBMCs, obtained 7.3 to 7.5 years after starting antiretroviral therapy.

CDR3 sequence reads: CASSGGTSEHTGELFF. DNA for the CDR3: TGCGCCAGCAGCGGCGGGACTAGCGAGCACACCGGGGAGCTGTTTTTT. V usage is TRBV5-1 and J usage is TRBJ2-2; the match to TRBD2 covers 10 bases. Germline CDR1 is SGHRS and CDR2 is YFSETQ. The CDR3 has 16 residues. J was trimmed by 3 bases and V by 4 bases; bases with no gene match: 6. The variable domain in full, with the rest retrieved from reference TRBV5-1 and TRBJ2-2, is KAGVTQTPRYLIKTRGQQVTLSCSPISGHRSVSWYQQTPGQGLQFLFEYFSETQRNKGNFPGRFSGRQFSNSRSEMNVSTLELGDSALYLCASSGGTSEHTGELFFGEGSRLTVL.